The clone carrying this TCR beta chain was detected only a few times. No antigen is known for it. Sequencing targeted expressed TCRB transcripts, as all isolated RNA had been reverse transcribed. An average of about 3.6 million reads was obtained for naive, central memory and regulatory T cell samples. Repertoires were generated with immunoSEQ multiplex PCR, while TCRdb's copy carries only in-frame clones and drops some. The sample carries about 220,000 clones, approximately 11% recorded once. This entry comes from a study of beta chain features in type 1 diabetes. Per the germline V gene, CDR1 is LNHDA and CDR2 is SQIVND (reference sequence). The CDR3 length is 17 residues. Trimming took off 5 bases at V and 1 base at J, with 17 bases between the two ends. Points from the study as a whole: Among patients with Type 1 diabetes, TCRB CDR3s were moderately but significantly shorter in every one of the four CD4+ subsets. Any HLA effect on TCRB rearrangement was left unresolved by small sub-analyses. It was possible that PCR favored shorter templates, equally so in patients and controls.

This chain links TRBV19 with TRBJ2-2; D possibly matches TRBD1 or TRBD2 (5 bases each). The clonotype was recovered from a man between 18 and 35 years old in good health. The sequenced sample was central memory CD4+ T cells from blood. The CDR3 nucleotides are TGTGCCAGTAGTCCGATCCGGGACGTAGAGAACACCGGGGAGCTGTTTTTT. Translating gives CASSPIRDVENTGELFF. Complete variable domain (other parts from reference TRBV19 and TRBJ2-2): DGGITQSPKYLFRKEGQNVTLSCEQNLNHDAMYWYRQDPGQGLRLIYYSQIVNDFQKGDIAEGYSVSREKKESFPLTVTSAQKNPTAFYLCASSPIRDVENTGELFFGEGSRLTVL.